What follows describes a single TCR beta chain. This specimen includes other DNA sequences encoding the same CDR3. V dropped 4 bases and J dropped 1; count of bases not matched to a gene: 2. The CDR3 covers 15 residues. Germline V gene data show CDR1 as SEHNR and CDR2 as FQNEAQ (reference sequence). These data belong to a study of shared clonotypes between healthy human individuals. The data were produced by immunoSEQ multiplex PCR, yet TCRdb's version contains in-frame clones alone and is incomplete. Of some 2.4 million clones listed, 80% to 95% are singletons. The source material was naive CD4+ T cells from PBMCs. Subset noted: CD45RA+ positively selected. The rearrangement joins TRBV7-9 to TRBJ2-1, with TRBD1 matching over 9 bases. This TCR was sampled from a man aged 18-30 years in good health. Some clones in this sample may be carry-over from other donors' samples. The CDR3 spells CASSSDRGSYNEQFF. The CDR3 nucleotides are TGTGCCAGCAGCTCGGACAGGGGTTCCTACAATGAGCAGTTCTTC.